Listed below are T cell receptor beta chains from one sample, sequenced in a study of cytomegalovirus exposure and HLA in healthy donors. Profiled with immunoSEQ multiplex PCR; TCRdb holds only in-frame clones, not every one. The repertoire has around 150,000 clones, 66% of them found once; the top ten carry 5.5% to 7%. Sequences were obtained from PBMCs. Every receptor here comes from a woman aged 60-75 years in good health and CMV-seronegative. CDR3s include the opening cysteine and the closing phenylalanine or tryptophan. Each record gives: clone size, CDR3 length, J gene, V gene, D gene, CDR3 protein, CDR3 DNA. The D gene is left open where the match is weak. Part of the rows lack a size; the others show once, few, many or a class for expanded clones.

. 13 TRBJ2-7 TRBV7-9 . CSSSLDRTYEQYF TGTTCCAGCAGCTTAGACAGAACCTACGAGCAGTACTTC
few 14 TRBJ2-2 TRBV7-2 TRBD2 CASSLTAGTGELFF TGTGCCAGCAGCTTAACAGCGGGGACCGGGGAGCTGTTTTTT
few 16 TRBJ2-3 TRBV9 TRBD2 CASSVGLAGARDTQYF TGTGCCAGCAGCGTAGGACTAGCGGGAGCAAGGGATACGCAGTATTTT
. 13 TRBJ2-5 TRBV11-2 . CASSFGSTETQYF TGTGCCAGCAGCTTTGGTAGCACAGAGACCCAGTACTTC
few 17 TRBJ2-1 TRBV4-2 TRBD2 CASSQDSRLAGYNEQFF TGTGCCAGCAGCCAAGATTCAAGACTAGCGGGGTACAATGAGCAGTTCTTC
. 15 TRBJ2-1 TRBV19 TRBD1 CASSPTLTGGGEQFF TGTGCCAGTAGTCCTACGTTGACAGGGGGAGGTGAGCAGTTCTTC
. 15 TRBJ2-1 TRBV7-2 TRBD2 CASSPGTSGYNEQFF TGTGCCAGCAGTCCCGGGACTAGCGGTTACAATGAGCAGTTCTTC
. 15 TRBJ2-7 TRBV21-1 . CASSKDRRQRYEQYF TGTGCCAGCAGCAAAGATCGGAGACAGCGCTACGAGCAGTACTTC
. 14 TRBJ2-7 TRBV7-2 . CASSLIRLRGEQYF TGTGCCAGCAGCTTAATAAGACTTCGGGGGGAGCAGTACTTC
. 12 TRBJ2-5 TRBV2 . CASSEARETQYF TGTGCCAGCAGTGAAGCTCGGGAGACCCAGTACTTC
. 15 TRBJ2-2 TRBV9 TRBD2 CASSSSGRSSGELFF TGTGCCAGCAGTTCTAGCGGGAGGTCCAGCGGGGAGCTGTTTTTT
few 14 TRBJ2-7 TRBV5-4 . CASSESPRAHEQYF TGTGCCAGCAGCGAGAGCCCGAGGGCCCACGAGCAGTACTTC
once 12 TRBJ2-7 TRBV19 TRBD2 CASSTSGYEQYF TGTGCCAGTAGCACTAGCGGCTACGAGCAGTACTTC
. 16 TRBJ2-3 TRBV6-5 TRBD2 CASSYSKLAGGDTQYF TGTGCCAGCAGTTACTCGAAACTAGCGGGGGGCGATACGCAGTATTTT
. 14 TRBJ1-1 TRBV15 TRBD1 CATSRDVTGDKAFF TGTGCCACCAGCAGAGATGTTACAGGGGACAAGGCTTTCTTT
. 15 TRBJ2-2 TRBV5-4 TRBD1 CASRFSTGLTGELFF TGTGCCAGCAGGTTCTCGACAGGGCTTACCGGGGAGCTGTTTTTT
once 18 TRBJ2-2 TRBV7-8 TRBD2 CASSPRAGTSGITGELFF TGTGCCAGCAGCCCGCGTGCCGGAACTAGCGGGATCACCGGGGAGCTGTTTTTT
. 11 TRBJ1-1 TRBV20-1 . CSASQNTEAFF TGCAGTGCTAGCCAGAACACTGAAGCTTTCTTT
. 16 TRBJ1-1 TRBV4-3 TRBD1 CASSQGSTGVGAEAFF TGCGCCAGCAGCCAGGGTAGTACAGGGGTGGGGGCTGAAGCTTTCTTT
. 16 TRBJ2-7 TRBV5-1 . CASSLGLGVVFHEQYF TGCGCCAGCAGCTTGGGTCTAGGGGTCGTTTTCCACGAGCAGTACTTC
. 16 TRBJ1-2 TRBV7-8 . CASSLELRAGSDGYTF TGTGCCAGCAGCTTAGAATTAAGAGCGGGATCGGACGGCTACACCTTC
. 15 TRBJ2-3 TRBV18 TRBD1 CASSPLQGVTDTQYF TGTGCCAGCTCACCACTACAGGGGGTCACAGATACGCAGTATTTT
. 17 TRBJ1-1 TRBV5-4 TRBD1 CASGTLSSGGRNTEAFF TGTGCCAGCGGCACCCTCTCTTCAGGGGGCCGGAACACTGAAGCTTTCTTT
. 13 TRBJ2-7 TRBV6-5 TRBD1 CASSRGQDYEQYF TGTGCCAGCAGTCGGGGACAGGACTACGAGCAGTACTTC
. 14 TRBJ2-1 TRBV2 TRBD1 CASRAGTANNEQFF TGTGCCAGCAGAGCCGGGACAGCGAACAATGAGCAGTTCTTC
. 13 TRBJ2-3 TRBV7-9 . CSSSVLASDTQYF TGTTCCAGCAGCGTACTAGCAAGCGATACGCAGTATTTT
few 14 TRBJ1-1 TRBV7-2 . CASSSQGFGTEAFF TGTGCCAGCAGCTCGCAGGGATTTGGCACTGAAGCTTTCTTT
few 15 TRBJ1-5 TRBV12-5 TRBD1 CASGFLNRGGQPQHF TGTGCTAGTGGTTTCCTTAACAGGGGTGGTCAGCCCCAGCATTTT
. 13 TRBJ2-5 TRBV7-9 TRBD1 CASSPGGFETQYF TGTGCCAGCAGCCCAGGGGGTTTTGAGACCCAGTACTTC
. 14 TRBJ2-2 TRBV15 . CATSRAGNTGELFF TGTGCCACCAGCAGAGCAGGAAACACCGGGGAGCTGTTTTTT
. 15 TRBJ1-2 TRBV28 . CASIEGGAGSYGYTF TGTGCCAGCATAGAGGGGGGGGCTGGTAGCTATGGCTACACCTTC
few 15 TRBJ2-7 TRBV19 . CASSIGRTLGGEQYF TGTGCCAGTAGTATCGGACGTACCTTAGGAGGCGAGCAGTACTTC
once 14 TRBJ2-1 TRBV11-1 TRBD2 CASSLGTSVGEQFF TGTGCCAGCAGCTTAGGGACTAGCGTAGGTGAGCAGTTCTTC
. 14 TRBJ1-2 TRBV9 . CASSVDTGGAGYTF TGTGCCAGCAGCGTAGACACGGGGGGCGCTGGCTACACCTTC
. 16 TRBJ2-3 TRBV9 TRBD2 CASSVVSSGVTDTQYF TGTGCCAGCAGCGTAGTGTCCAGCGGGGTCACAGATACGCAGTATTTT
few 13 TRBJ2-1 TRBV6-6 . CASKQTGGNEQFF TGTGCCAGCAAACAAACCGGGGGCAATGAGCAGTTCTTC
once 16 TRBJ2-2 TRBV5-1 TRBD2 CASSLELAGLTGELFF TGCGCCAGCAGCTTGGAACTAGCGGGGCTCACCGGGGAGCTGTTTTTT
. 15 TRBJ1-5 TRBV5-4 . CASSPIQGSNQPQHF TGTGCCAGCAGCCCCATTCAGGGGAGCAATCAGCCCCAGCATTTT
. 15 TRBJ2-7 TRBV27 TRBD2 CASSLLAGGSYEQYF TGTGCCAGCAGTCTGCTAGCGGGAGGTTCCTACGAGCAGTACTTC
. 15 TRBJ2-7 TRBV11-2 . CASSLDLTAIYEQYF TGTGCCAGCAGCTTAGATCTTACAGCCATCTACGAGCAGTACTTC
. 16 TRBJ2-7 TRBV27 TRBD1 CASSLTRTGLSYEQYF TGTGCCAGCAGTTTGACCCGGACAGGGCTCTCCTACGAGCAGTACTTC
. 13 TRBJ2-7 TRBV7-6 TRBD2 CARGGVGDYEQYF TGTGCCAGGGGGGGGGTAGGGGACTACGAGCAGTACTTC
. 15 TRBJ2-3 TRBV12-5 . CASGLGGFDTDTQYF TGTGCTAGTGGTTTAGGAGGCTTTGACACAGATACGCAGTATTTT
once 16 TRBJ1-1 TRBV11-2 . CASSLGWGGANTEAFF TGTGCCAGCAGCTTAGGGTGGGGGGGTGCGAACACTGAAGCTTTCTTT
. 17 TRBJ2-1 TRBV7-2 TRBD1 CASSWGSGTGGRNEQFF TGTGCCAGCAGCTGGGGATCCGGGACAGGGGGACGGAATGAGCAGTTCTTC
. 15 TRBJ2-3 TRBV5-1 TRBD2 CASSLGGLASDTQYF TGCGCCAGCAGCTTGGGGGGACTAGCGTCTGATACGCAGTATTTT
. 16 TRBJ2-5 TRBV6-1 TRBD2 CASSEPSGGVRETQYF TGTGCCAGCAGTGAACCTAGCGGGGGGGTCAGAGAGACCCAGTACTTC
. 12 TRBJ1-2 TRBV7-2 . CASSLQTYGYTF TGTGCCAGCAGCCTACAGACCTATGGCTACACCTTC
. 15 TRBJ2-3 TRBV7-2 TRBD1 CASSRQGAIRDTQYF TGTGCCAGCTCCCGACAGGGGGCTATCCGGGATACGCAGTATTTT
. 13 TRBJ2-3 TRBV5-4 TRBD2 CASSLAGGDTQYF TGTGCCAGCAGCTTGGCGGGGGGAGATACGCAGTATTTT
few 16 TRBJ2-3 TRBV5-6 TRBD2 CASSIERGASTDTQYF TGTGCCAGCAGCATAGAGCGGGGGGCTAGCACAGATACGCAGTATTTT
. 14 TRBJ1-4 TRBV19 . CASSMQGSGEKLFF TGTGCCAGTAGTATGCAGGGATCAGGTGAAAAACTGTTTTTT
. 13 TRBJ2-3 TRBV29-1 . CSVDQQGGWTQYF TGCAGCGTTGATCAACAGGGGGGGTGGACGCAGTATTTT
. 16 TRBJ2-2 TRBV4-3 TRBD2 CASSQDSGAGAGELFF TGCGCCAGCAGCCAAGATAGTGGAGCGGGGGCAGGGGAGCTGTTTTTT
. 15 TRBJ2-5 TRBV7-3 TRBD2 CASSDRGRAEETQYF TGTGCCAGCAGCGATCGCGGGAGGGCCGAGGAGACCCAGTACTTC
. 15 TRBJ2-2 TRBV7-2 TRBD1 CASNPTGGGTGELFF TGTGCCAGCAACCCCACAGGGGGCGGCACCGGGGAGCTGTTTTTT
. 16 TRBJ2-3 TRBV18 . CASSPSTGQGTDTQYF TGTGCCAGCTCACCATCGACTGGCCAAGGCACAGATACGCAGTATTTT
. 14 TRBJ2-1 TRBV5-6 TRBD2 CASKPRLATNEQFF TGTGCCAGCAAGCCGAGACTAGCTACGAATGAGCAGTTCTTC
once 15 TRBJ1-6 TRBV4-3 . CASSQGGAMNSPLHF TGCGCCAGCAGCCAAGGGGGAGCTATGAATTCACCCCTCCACTTT